This T cell receptor beta chain was identified during a study of OX40 agonist ivuxolimab in advanced cancers. The wider study: Ivuxolimab doses were 0.01, 0.1, 0.3, 1.5, 3 or 10 mg/kg every 2 weeks. Cohort: roughly 79% men, mean age approximately 60, aged about 20 to 85.

Of note for this clone: The antigen remains undetermined.

Assay used: immunoSEQ multiplex PCR; TCRdb lists only in-frame clones, some missing. The repertoire holds about 36,000 clones, about 81% seen once, with about a fifth in the top ten. Germline V gives CDR1 SGHTA, CDR2 FQGTGA. Trimming stripped 1 base from V and 4 bases from J, with 8 bases between. This CDR3 is built from 13 residues. Regarding the study as a whole: CD8+ T cells showed, on average, more clonal expansion than CD4+ cells.

Specimen: CD4+ or CD8+ T cells sorted from blood, collected in a trial of the OX40 agonist ivuxolimab. The sequence was obtained from an adult with an advanced solid tumor such as melanoma, head and neck, liver or kidney cancer. The chain links TRBV7-3 to TRBJ2-7; a possible D gene is TRBD1 (5 bases). This chain's CDR3 is CASSLRQGYEQYF. DNA of the CDR3: TGTGCCAGCAGCTTAAGGCAGGGTTACGAGCAGTACTTC.